The rows below give T cell receptor beta chains drawn from one sample of a study of cytomegalovirus exposure and HLA in healthy donors. The repertoire was sequenced with immunoSEQ multiplex PCR; TCRdb's copy has only in-frame clones and lacks some. The table lists over 150,000 clones, about 71% of them singletons. What was sequenced was PBMCs. All receptors derive from a woman in her twenties or thirties in good health and CMV-seronegative. The CDR3 runs from the conserved cysteine through the conserved F or W. Fields, in order: D gene, V gene, clone size, J gene, CDR3 DNA, CDR3 protein. D genes are given only for firm matches. Clone sizes are given selectively: once, few, many, or a class where the clone is expanded.

.	TRBV28	.	TRBJ1-4	TGTGCCAGCACCCCGCGGGTTCCAACTAATGAAAAACTGTTTTTT	CASTPRVPTNEKLFF
.	TRBV28	.	TRBJ2-3	TGTGCCAGCAGTTGGAGGGCAGTAACTAGCACAGATACGCAGTATTTT	CASSWRAVTSTDTQYF
TRBD1	TRBV29-1	.	TRBJ2-2	TGCAGCGTGCGGGACAGGGGGTACACCGGGGAGCTGTTTTTT	CSVRDRGYTGELFF
.	TRBV5-4	.	TRBJ2-3	TGTGCCAGCAGCGTTATAACAAGAACGGGGATCACAGATACGCAGTATTTT	CASSVITRTGITDTQYF
.	TRBV5-4	.	TRBJ2-5	TGTGCCAGCAGCTTTTGGCAGGGGTCCGGGGAGCAGTACTTC	CASSFWQGSGEQYF
TRBD2	TRBV6-6	.	TRBJ2-1	TGTGCCAGCAGTTTTCTTGCGGGAGGAACCAATGAGCAGTTCTTC	CASSFLAGGTNEQFF
TRBD1	TRBV4-1	.	TRBJ1-3	TGCGCCAGCAGCCACCCGACAGGGGACGTTGGAAACACCATATATTTT	CASSHPTGDVGNTIYF
TRBD2	TRBV9	.	TRBJ2-1	TGTGCCAGCAGCGTAGGACTAGCGGAAACCTACAATGAGCAGTTCTTC	CASSVGLAETYNEQFF
TRBD2	TRBV7-9	few	TRBJ2-5	TGTGCCAGCAGCCCGGTGGGTAGCGGGAGGTGGGAGACCCAGTACTTC	CASSPVGSGRWETQYF
TRBD2	TRBV29-1	.	TRBJ2-7	TGCAGCGTGAACTCGGGACTAGCGACAGGAGGGCGCGAGCAGTACTTC	CSVNSGLATGGREQYF
TRBD1	TRBV30	.	TRBJ1-2	TGTGCCTGGAGTTGGGACAGGGCCCTCTACACCTTC	CAWSWDRALYTF
.	TRBV28	.	TRBJ1-2	TGTGCCAGCAGTTTGTTATATGAGGGCTACACCTTC	CASSLLYEGYTF
.	TRBV7-2	once	TRBJ2-7	TGTGCCAGCAGCTTAAGCAAGTTCTACGAGCAGTACTTC	CASSLSKFYEQYF
TRBD1	TRBV9	.	TRBJ1-4	TGTGCCAGCAGCACATCACAGGGGACGTCCAGGGAAAAACTGTTTTTT	CASSTSQGTSREKLFF
.	TRBV5-5	.	TRBJ1-5	TGTGCCAGCAGCTTGGCGGGGTTGCGCAATCAGCCCCAGCATTTT	CASSLAGLRNQPQHF
TRBD2	TRBV7-3	.	TRBJ2-1	TGTGCCAGCAGCCAAGCACTGACTAGCGGGGGTGGGAATGAGCAGTTCTTC	CASSQALTSGGGNEQFF
.	TRBV2	.	TRBJ1-1	TGTGCCAGCACCGACGAGGTATATACTGAAGCTTTCTTT	CASTDEVYTEAFF
TRBD2	TRBV5-1	.	TRBJ2-1	TGCGCCAGCAGGGCCGGGACTACCTCTTCCCATGAGCAGTTCTTC	CASRAGTTSSHEQFF
.	TRBV6-1	.	TRBJ2-7	TGTGCCAGCAGTGAAGACGCAGACTACGAGCAGTACTTC	CASSEDADYEQYF
TRBD2	TRBV5-5	.	TRBJ2-2	TGTGCCAGCAGCCCTAGCGGGAGGCGGGACACCGGGGAGCTGTTTTTT	CASSPSGRRDTGELFF
TRBD2	TRBV27	.	TRBJ2-7	TGTGCCACTATAGGACTAGTTCCCTACGAGCAGTACTTC	CATIGLVPYEQYF
.	TRBV5-1	few	TRBJ1-2	TGCGCCAGCAGCTTAGAGTCGGTCTATGGCTACACCTTC	CASSLESVYGYTF
.	TRBV7-7	.	TRBJ2-2	TGTGCCAGCAGCTTAGGAGGTTTGTCCGGGGAGCTGTTTTTT	CASSLGGLSGELFF
.	TRBV30	.	TRBJ2-3	TGTGCCTGGAGCCAGACTCTGAGCACAGATACGCAGTATTTT	CAWSQTLSTDTQYF
.	TRBV6-1	.	TRBJ1-6	TGTGCCAGCAGGACCGGACAGCCCAATTCACCCCTCCACTTT	CASRTGQPNSPLHF
.	TRBV5-1	.	TRBJ1-6	TGCGCCAGCAGCTTAAGCGGCGTGCCTAATTCACCCCTCCACTTT	CASSLSGVPNSPLHF
.	TRBV10-1	.	TRBJ1-2	TGCGCCAGCAGTGATTGGCAGGAAGCTAACTATGGCTACACCTTC	CASSDWQEANYGYTF
.	TRBV5-8	.	TRBJ1-6	TGTGCCAGCAGCTTGGGGCCTCTAGATTCCTATAATTCACCCCTCCACTTT	CASSLGPLDSYNSPLHF
.	TRBV6-5	.	TRBJ1-5	TGTGCCAGCAGGGGGGGTCGTGGTCAGCCCCAGCATTTT	CASRGGRGQPQHF
.	TRBV4-3	.	TRBJ2-1	TGCGCCAGCAGCCAAGATACCACTCCGAGAGAGCAGTTCTTC	CASSQDTTPREQFF
TRBD2	TRBV28	.	TRBJ2-1	TGTGCCAGCAATAGCGGGGGGGCCTATGAGCAGTTCTTC	CASNSGGAYEQFF